A single sample gave rise to the 15 T cell receptor beta chains below, sequenced in a study of vaccination and CD4 T cells after COVID-19. These receptors' antigens are unknown. The Oncomine TCR Beta short-read assay was applied to DNA of cultured CD4+ T cells. TCRdb used MiXCR to reprocess the PCR reads, holding one entry per CDR3 protein. The table records about 11,000 distinct CDR3 sequences, around 70% of them present only once. Treatment of the sample: roughly 11-day PBMC culture with coronavirus spike peptide pools or control peptides (ViraFEST assay). Sequenced material: CD4+ T cells from blood, cultured in vitro. The receptor set was obtained from a human donor who had recovered from COVID-19.

The gene calls are TRBV20-1 and TRBJ2-3, with a possible D match to TRBD2 (6 bases). Between the trimmed V and J ends, which lost 3 bases and 5 bases, there was a span of 18 bases. Per germline, CDR1 DFQATT and CDR2 SNEGSKA (reference sequence). CDR3 length equals 15 residues. The CDR3 DNA reads TGCAGTGCTAGGGGAAGGGGCGGGATGGGAGATACGCAGTATTTT. Translation gives CSARGRGGMGDTQYF.

This clonotype has just one count. The chain recombines TRBV6-1 with TRBJ1-6, with 12 positions matching TRBD1. V lost 6 bases to trimming and J lost 5 bases; unmatched junction nucleotides: 5. Germline V gene lookup returns CDR1 MNHNS and CDR2 SASEGT. The CDR3 is made up of 16 amino acids. The CDR3 spells CASSRDRGRNNSPLHF. The CDR3 coding sequence is TGTGCCAGCAGCCGGGACAGGGGGCGCAATAATTCACCCCTCCACTTT.

The chain has TRBV15 and TRBJ2-5; maybe TRBD1 (6 bases). Between the trimmed V and J ends, which lost 3 bases and 5 bases, there was a span of 10 bases. The CDR3 runs 13 residues. Germline assignment: CDR1 LNHNV and CDR2 YYDKDF (reference sequence). As DNA, the CDR3 is TGTGCCACCAGCAGGGACAGAAGGGAGACCCAGTACTTC. As protein: CATSRDRRETQYF. Using reference TRBV15 and TRBJ2-5 for the parts outside the CDR3, the full variable domain is DAMVIQNPRYQVTQFGKPVTLSCSQTLNHNVMYWYQQKSSQAPKLLFHYYDKDFNNEADTPDNFQSRRPNTSFCFLDIRSPGLGDTAMYLCATSRDRRETQYFGPGTRLLVL.

The CDR3 DNA is TGTGCCAGCAGTGACAGGATCTATGGCTACACCTTC. Its protein is CASSDRIYGYTF. The J gene is TRBJ1-2, the V gene TRBV6-1; no firm D call. Deletions cut 3 bases from V and 4 bases from J, with 6 bases between. CDR1 is MNHNS and CDR2 is SASEGT in the germline V gene. The CDR3 runs 12 residues.

The rearrangement uses TRBV15 and TRBJ1-1; D might be TRBD1 (5 bases). Trimming took 0 bases from V and 4 from J, leaving 12 bases between them. The CDR3 spans 15 residues. From germline, CDR1 is LNHNV and CDR2 YYDKDF (reference sequence). The CDR3 region is CATSRDAGLGTEAFF. DNA of the CDR3: TGTGCCACCAGCAGAGATGCAGGGCTGGGCACTGAAGCTTTCTTT.

This chain links TRBV4-3 with TRBJ2-7; no clear D. The V gene lost 4 bases and the J gene lost 4 bases, with 17 bases spanning the gap. The germline V gene encodes CDR1 LGHNA and CDR2 YSLEER. CDR3 length: 15 residues. The DNA of the CDR3 is TGCGCCAGCAGCCGCAAGATAGCCGAACCGTACGAGCAGTACTTC. As protein: CASSRKIAEPYEQYF.

The chain uses TRBV7-9 and TRBJ2-1; 10 bases are a match to TRBD2. The V gene's germline CDR1 is SEHNR and CDR2 FQNEAQ (reference sequence). The CDR3 extends over 16 amino acids. V trimming: 1 base; J trimming: 10 bases; junction bases outside the gene matches: 10. The CDR3 bases are TGTGCCAGCAGCTTAGGGGCTAGCGGGAGTACTGAAGAGCAGTTCTTC. Residues: CASSLGASGSTEEQFF.

The V and J genes are TRBV6-5 and TRBJ2-3; no clear D gene. V lost 3 bases to trimming and J lost 6 bases, with 4 bases between them. This CDR3 is built from 11 residues. Germline CDR1 is MNHEY and CDR2 is SVGAGI. The CDR3 sequence is CASSYFDTQYF. The DNA for the CDR3 is TGTGCCAGCAGTTATTTCGATACGCAGTATTTT.

The chain couples TRBV7-9 to TRBJ2-5; D is possibly TRBD1 (5 bases). This CDR3 region has 13 residues. Trimming took 4 bases from V and 3 from J, leaving 9 bases between them. Per germline, CDR1 SEHNR and CDR2 FQNEAQ (reference sequence). CDR3 sequence (DNA): TGTGCCAGCAGCTCCGACAGCGAAGAGACCCAGTACTTC. It specifies CASSSDSEETQYF.

This chain links TRBV19 with TRBJ2-7, with D possibly TRBD1 on 6 matching bases. V dropped 3 bases and J dropped 1 base, with 10 bases sitting between them. Per the germline V gene, CDR1 is LNHDA and CDR2 is SQIVND (reference sequence). This CDR3 comprises 14 residues. The DNA for the CDR3 is TGTGCCAGTAGTATGTTGGACAGATCCTACGAGCAGTACTTC. This gives the protein CASSMLDRSYEQYF.

The chain employs TRBV4-3 and TRBJ2-7; no reliable D call. CDR3 length: 16 residues. The V and J ends lost 0 bases and 2 bases respectively, with 14 bases between them. CDR1 and CDR2 from the germline V gene are LGHNA and YSLEER. CDR3 amino acids: CASSQDVSIRPYEQYF. DNA of the CDR3: TGCGCCAGCAGCCAAGATGTTTCCATAAGGCCCTACGAGCAGTACTTC.

This clonotype turned up a few times. The V and J genes are TRBV20-1 and TRBJ1-6; 10 positions match TRBD1. The CDR3 has 15 amino acids. V lost 3 bases to trimming and J lost 6 bases; unmatched junction nucleotides: 5. Germline lookup yields CDR1 DFQATT and CDR2 SNEGSKA (reference sequence). The CDR3 DNA reads as TGCAGTGCTAGGGCCGGGACAGGGGTTAATTCACCCCTCCACTTT. This translates into CSARAGTGVNSPLHF.

The chain has TRBV18 and TRBJ2-5; D ambiguous. This CDR3 region has 13 residues. Germline CDR1 reads KGHSH; CDR2 reads LQKENI. Trimming removed 2 bases at V and 5 bases at J, with 9 bases between. CDR3 in DNA: TGTGCCAGCTCACCATCAGGCCGGGAGACCCAGTACTTC. It specifies CASSPSGRETQYF.

The DNA for the CDR3 is TGTGCCAGCAGCCCCCAAACCCCGACAGGTTTAATCGAGCAGTACTTC. It codes for CASSPQTPTGLIEQYF. This chain links TRBV28 with TRBJ2-7, with D possibly matching TRBD1 (6 bases). The ends were cut back, 6 bases at V and 6 bases at J, with 24 bases in the middle. Germline V gene data show CDR1 as MDHEN and CDR2 as SYDVKM. This CDR3 comprises 16 residues.

A single count supports this clonotype. This chain connects TRBV20-1 to TRBJ2-7, with 7 bases lining up with TRBD2. Germline values: CDR1 DFQATT, CDR2 SNEGSKA (reference sequence). V shed 0 bases and J 9 bases; nucleotides not matched to a gene: 8. CDR3 length: 13 amino acids. In DNA form, the CDR3 reads TGCAGTGCTAGAGAGCGACAGCCGGGAGGGCAGTACTTC. This gives the protein CSARERQPGGQYF.